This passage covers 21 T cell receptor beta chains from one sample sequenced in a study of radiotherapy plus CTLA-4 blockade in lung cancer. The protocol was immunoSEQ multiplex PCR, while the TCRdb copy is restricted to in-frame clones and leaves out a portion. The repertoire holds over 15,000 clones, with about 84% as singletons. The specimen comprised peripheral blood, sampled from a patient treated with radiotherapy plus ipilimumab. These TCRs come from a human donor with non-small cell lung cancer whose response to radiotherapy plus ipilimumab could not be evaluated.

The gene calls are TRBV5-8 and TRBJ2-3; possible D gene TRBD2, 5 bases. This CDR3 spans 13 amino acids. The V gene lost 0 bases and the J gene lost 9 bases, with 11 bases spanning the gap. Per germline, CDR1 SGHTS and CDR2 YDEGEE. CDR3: CASSLGQLETQYF. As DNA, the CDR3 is TGTGCCAGCAGCTTGGGTCAACTAGAGACGCAGTATTTT.

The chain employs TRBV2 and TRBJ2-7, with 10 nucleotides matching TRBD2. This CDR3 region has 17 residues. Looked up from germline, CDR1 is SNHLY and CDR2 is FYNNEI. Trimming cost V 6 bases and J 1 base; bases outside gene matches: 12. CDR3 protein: CASRRGFSGRGSYEQYF. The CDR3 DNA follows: TGTGCCAGCAGAAGGGGCTTCAGCGGGAGGGGGTCCTACGAGCAGTACTTC.

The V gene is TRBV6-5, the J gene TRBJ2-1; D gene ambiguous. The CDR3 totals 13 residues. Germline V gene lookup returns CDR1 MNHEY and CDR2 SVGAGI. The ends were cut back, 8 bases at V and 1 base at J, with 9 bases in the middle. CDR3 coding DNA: TGTGCCAGCGGTATTGAGTCCTACAATGAGCAGTTCTTC. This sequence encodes CASGIESYNEQFF.

Here the CDR3 reads CASSPDRIGGELFF. The CDR3 DNA reads TGTGCCAGCAGTCCCGACAGGATCGGCGGGGAGCTGTTTTTT. This rearrangement joins TRBV28 to TRBJ2-2, with D perhaps TRBD1 (6 bases). Trimming removed 5 bases at V and 7 bases at J, with 14 bases between. The germline CDR1 and CDR2 sequences are MDHEN and SYDVKM. This CDR3 has 14 amino acids.

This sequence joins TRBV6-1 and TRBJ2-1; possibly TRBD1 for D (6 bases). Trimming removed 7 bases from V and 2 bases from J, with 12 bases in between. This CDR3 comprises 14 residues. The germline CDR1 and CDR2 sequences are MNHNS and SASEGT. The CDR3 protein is CASKGQTTYNEQFF. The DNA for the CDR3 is TGTGCCAGCAAAGGACAGACAACCTACAATGAGCAGTTCTTC.

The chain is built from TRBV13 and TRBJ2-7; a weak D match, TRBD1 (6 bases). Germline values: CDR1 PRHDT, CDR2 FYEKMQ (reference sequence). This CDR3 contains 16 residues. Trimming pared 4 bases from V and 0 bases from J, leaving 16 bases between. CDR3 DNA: TGTGCCAGCAGCTCATCTTTGGACAGAAGCTCCTACGAGCAGTACTTC. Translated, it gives CASSSSLDRSSYEQYF.

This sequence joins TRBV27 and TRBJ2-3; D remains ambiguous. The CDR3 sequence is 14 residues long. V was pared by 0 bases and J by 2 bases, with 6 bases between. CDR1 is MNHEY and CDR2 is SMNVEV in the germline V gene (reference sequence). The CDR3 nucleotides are TGTGCCAGCAGTTTATCTTTAGACACAGATACGCAGTATTTT. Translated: CASSLSLDTDTQYF.

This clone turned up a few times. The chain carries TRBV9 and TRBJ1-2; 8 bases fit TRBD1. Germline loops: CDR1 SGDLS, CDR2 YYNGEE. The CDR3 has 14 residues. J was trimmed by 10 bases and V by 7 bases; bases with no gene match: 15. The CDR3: CASLGNTGGVDYTF. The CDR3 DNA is TGTGCCAGCCTGGGGAACACAGGGGGAGTGGACTACACCTTC.

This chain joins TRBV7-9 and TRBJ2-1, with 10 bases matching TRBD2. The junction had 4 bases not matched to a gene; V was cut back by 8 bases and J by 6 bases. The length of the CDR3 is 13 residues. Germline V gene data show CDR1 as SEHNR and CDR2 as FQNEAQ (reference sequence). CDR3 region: CASGSGRANEQFF. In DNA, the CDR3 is TGTGCCAGCGGAAGCGGGAGGGCCAATGAGCAGTTCTTC.

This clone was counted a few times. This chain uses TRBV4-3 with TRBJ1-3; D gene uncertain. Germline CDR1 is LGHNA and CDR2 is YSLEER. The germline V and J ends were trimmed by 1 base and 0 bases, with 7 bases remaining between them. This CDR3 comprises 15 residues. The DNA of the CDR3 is TGCGCCAGCAGCCAAGTTAAGAGCTCTGGAAACACCATATATTTT. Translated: CASSQVKSSGNTIYF.

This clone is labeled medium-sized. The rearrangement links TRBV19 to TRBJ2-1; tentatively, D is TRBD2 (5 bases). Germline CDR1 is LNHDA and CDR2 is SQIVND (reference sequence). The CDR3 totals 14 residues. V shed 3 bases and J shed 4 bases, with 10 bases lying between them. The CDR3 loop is CASSMVTGYNEQFF. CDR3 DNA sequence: TGTGCCAGTAGTATGGTTACGGGGTACAATGAGCAGTTCTTC.

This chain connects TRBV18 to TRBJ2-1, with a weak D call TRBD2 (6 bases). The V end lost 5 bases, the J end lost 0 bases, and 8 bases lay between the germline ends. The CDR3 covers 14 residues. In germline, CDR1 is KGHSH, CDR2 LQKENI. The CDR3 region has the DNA TGTGCCAGCTCAACGGGGGACTCCTACAATGAGCAGTTCTTC. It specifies CASSTGDSYNEQFF.

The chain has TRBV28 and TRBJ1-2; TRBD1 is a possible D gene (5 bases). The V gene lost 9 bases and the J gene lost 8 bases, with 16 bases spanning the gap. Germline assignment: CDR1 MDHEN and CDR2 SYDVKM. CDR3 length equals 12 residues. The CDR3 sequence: CARLGGGGGYTF. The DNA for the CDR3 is TGTGCCAGATTGGGGGGTGGCGGGGGCTACACCTTC.

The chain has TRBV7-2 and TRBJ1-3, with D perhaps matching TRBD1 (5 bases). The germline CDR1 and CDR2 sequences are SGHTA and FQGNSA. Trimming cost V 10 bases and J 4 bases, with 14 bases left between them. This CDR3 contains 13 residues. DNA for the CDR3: TGTGCCAACGGGGGACGCATGGGAAACACCATATATTTT. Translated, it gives CANGGRMGNTIYF.

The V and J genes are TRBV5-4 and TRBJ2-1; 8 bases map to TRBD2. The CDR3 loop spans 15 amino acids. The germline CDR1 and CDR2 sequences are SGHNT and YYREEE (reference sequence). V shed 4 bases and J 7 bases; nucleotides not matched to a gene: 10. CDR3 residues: CASSPGGGLGNEQFF. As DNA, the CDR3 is TGTGCCAGCAGCCCCGGGGGGGGGTTGGGGAATGAGCAGTTCTTC.

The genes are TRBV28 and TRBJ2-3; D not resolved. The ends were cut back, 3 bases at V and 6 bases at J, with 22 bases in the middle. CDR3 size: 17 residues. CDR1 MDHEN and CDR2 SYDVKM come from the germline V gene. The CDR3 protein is CASSFSLTNLRKDTQYF. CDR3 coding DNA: TGTGCCAGCAGTTTCTCCTTGACAAATCTCCGTAAGGATACGCAGTATTTT. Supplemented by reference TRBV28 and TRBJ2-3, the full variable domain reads DVKVTQSSRYLVKRTGEKVFLECVQDMDHENMFWYRQDPGLGLRLIYFSYDVKMKEKGDIPEGYSVSREKKERFSLILESASTNQTSMYLCASSFSLTNLRKDTQYFGPGTRLTVL.

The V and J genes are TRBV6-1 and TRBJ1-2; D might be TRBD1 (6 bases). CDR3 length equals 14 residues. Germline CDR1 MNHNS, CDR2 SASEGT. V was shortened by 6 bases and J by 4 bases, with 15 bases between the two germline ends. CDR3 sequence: CASRTGTTIYGYTF. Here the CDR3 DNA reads TGTGCCAGCAGGACCGGGACAACAATCTATGGCTACACCTTC.

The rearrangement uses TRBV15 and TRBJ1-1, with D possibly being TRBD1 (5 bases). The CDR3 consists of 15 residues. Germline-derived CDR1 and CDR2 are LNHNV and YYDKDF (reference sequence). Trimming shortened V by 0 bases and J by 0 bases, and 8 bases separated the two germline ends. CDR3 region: CATSRDPGMNTEAFF. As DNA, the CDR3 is TGTGCCACCAGCAGAGATCCAGGGATGAACACTGAAGCTTTCTTT.

CDR3 DNA: TGCGCCAAGGGGCCAGATACGCAGTATTTT. This codes for CAKGPDTQYF. This chain links TRBV23-1 with TRBJ2-3; a weak D match, TRBD1 (5 bases). TRBV23-1 is an ORF, and what it does is uncertain. The CDR3 loop spans 10 amino acids. Trimming took off 10 bases at V and 4 bases at J, with 6 bases between the two ends.

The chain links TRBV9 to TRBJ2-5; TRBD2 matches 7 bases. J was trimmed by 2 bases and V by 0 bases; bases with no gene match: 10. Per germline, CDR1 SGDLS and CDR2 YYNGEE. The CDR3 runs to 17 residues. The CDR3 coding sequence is TGTGCCAGCAGCGTAGACGGGAGGCAGTATATGCAAGAGACCCAGTACTTC. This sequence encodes CASSVDGRQYMQETQYF.

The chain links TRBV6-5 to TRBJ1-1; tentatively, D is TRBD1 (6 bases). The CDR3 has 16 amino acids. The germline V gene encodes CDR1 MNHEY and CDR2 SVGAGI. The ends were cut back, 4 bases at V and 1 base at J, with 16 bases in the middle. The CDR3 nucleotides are TGTGCCAGCAGTTCCCAGGACAGCGCGAAGAACACTGAAGCTTTCTTT. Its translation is CASSSQDSAKNTEAFF.